These T cell receptor beta chains were read from a single sample in a study of blood T cell repertoires in COVID-19. TCRdb's copy holds only in-frame clones and misses some; the assay was immunoSEQ multiplex PCR. Of around 150,000 clones listed, roughly 93% are singletons. Sequences were obtained from peripheral blood. The source is a man younger than 35 with acute or convalescent COVID-19. The CDR3 runs from the conserved cysteine through the conserved F or W. D genes are given only for firm matches. The listing skips clone size in some rows; elsewhere it reads once, few, many or a size class.

TRBV27	NA	NA	TRBJ2-4	TGTGCCAGCAGCCGACAGGGAGGTGGGACCAAAAACATTCAGTACTTC	CASSRQGGGTKNIQYF
TRBV9	NA	NA	TRBJ1-1	TGTGCCAGCAGCACCCACAGGGAAATGAACACTGAAGCTTTCTTT	CASSTHREMNTEAFF
TRBV5-1	TRBD1	NA	TRBJ1-3	TGCGCCAGCAGTATTGACAGGGACTCTGGAAACACCATATATTTT	CASSIDRDSGNTIYF
TRBV18	TRBD1	NA	TRBJ2-5	TGTGCCAGCTCACCTGACAGGGGCAAGGAGACCCAGTACTTC	CASSPDRGKETQYF
TRBV24-1	NA	NA	TRBJ1-2	TGTGCCAGCCAACAGGGAATTGGGGGCTACACCTTC	CASQQGIGGYTF
TRBV2	NA	NA	TRBJ2-1	TGTGCCACCGTAGGAAAGGGACTCACAAATGAGCAGTTCTTC	CATVGKGLTNEQFF
TRBV3-1/TRBV3-2	TRBD1	once	TRBJ1-6	TGTGCCAGCAGCCATGAGGGACAGGGAGTGTATTCACCCCTCCACTTT	CASSHEGQGVYSPLHF
TRBV23-1	TRBD1	NA	TRBJ1-4	TGCGCCAGCAGTCAATCCCCCCGGACAGGGCCTAATGAAAAACTGTTTTTT	CASSQSPRTGPNEKLFF
TRBV7-9	NA	NA	TRBJ1-2	TGTGCCAGCAGCCCCCAAAGGTCGGCGGGAATAGGCTATGGCTACACCTTC	CASSPQRSAGIGYGYTF
TRBV7-2	NA	NA	TRBJ1-1	TGTGCCAGCAGCCTCTATCTAGACAGGATGAACACTGAAGCTTTCTTT	CASSLYLDRMNTEAFF
TRBV19	TRBD1	NA	TRBJ1-2	TGTGCCAGTAGTATTTTTTTGGCAGGGGGCCATGGCTACACCTTC	CASSIFLAGGHGYTF
TRBV5-1	NA	NA	TRBJ1-6	TGCGCCAGCAGCCTCCAGACAGATAATTCACCCCTCCACTTT	CASSLQTDNSPLHF
TRBV10-2	NA	NA	TRBJ2-3	TGCGCCAGCACCGAAGGACTGGTTAGCAGCTTCACAGATACGCAGTATTTT	CASTEGLVSSFTDTQYF
TRBV7-9	NA	NA	TRBJ1-2	TGTGCCAGCAGCCGTGAACTTAGCTATGGCTACACCTTC	CASSRELSYGYTF
TRBV18	NA	NA	TRBJ1-1	TGTGCCAGCTCATCTATCGGACGGGGAAACACTGAAGCTTTCTTT	CASSSIGRGNTEAFF
TRBV9	TRBD2	NA	TRBJ2-3	TGTGCCAGCAGCCCCTTCAGTAGCGGGGGGGGCACAGATACGCAGTATTTT	CASSPFSSGGGTDTQYF
TRBV6-5	TRBD1	once	TRBJ1-1	TGTGCCAGCAGTCCACAGGGGGTGAACACTGAAGCTTTCTTT	CASSPQGVNTEAFF
TRBV18	TRBD1	once	TRBJ1-5	TGTGCCAGCTCCCCGAAAACGGACAGGGGGCTCCATCAGCCCCAGCATTTT	CASSPKTDRGLHQPQHF
TRBV3-1/TRBV3-2	NA	NA	TRBJ1-2	TGTGCCAGCAGCCAAGTCGAAAGAGGCGGTGGCTACACCTTC	CASSQVERGGGYTF
TRBV12-3/TRBV12-4	NA	NA	TRBJ1-2	TGTGCCAGCACTCTCTTGTCTGACTATGGCTACACCTTC	CASTLLSDYGYTF
TRBV7-9	NA	NA	TRBJ2-1	TGTGCCAGCAGCTTAGCGGGGCGGCAGGGTGCTGTTTACTATGAGCAGTTCTTC	CASSLAGRQGAVYYEQFF
TRBV5-4	TRBD2	NA	TRBJ2-1	TGTGCCAGCCAGCGCGCCGGACTAGCCTACAATGAGCAGTTCTTC	CASQRAGLAYNEQFF
TRBV4-1	NA	NA	TRBJ1-2	TGCGCCAGCAGCCCAGGCGGGGGGCTTTTCTATGGCTACACCTTC	CASSPGGGLFYGYTF
TRBV5-1	TRBD1	NA	TRBJ2-2	TGCGCCAGCAGCTTGTGGGGGCCGGCCGGGACAGGCTATTCGAACACCGGGGAGCTGTTTTTT	CASSLWGPAGTGYSNTGELFF
TRBV7-8	TRBD1	NA	TRBJ1-2	TGTGCCAGCAGCCTAATTAGGACAGGGTACACCTTC	CASSLIRTGYTF
TRBV18	NA	NA	TRBJ1-1	TGTGCCAGCTCACCCCTCCAGGGCGCTGAAGCTTTCTTT	CASSPLQGAEAFF
TRBV7-9	TRBD1	NA	TRBJ2-4	TGTGCCAGCAGCGACAGGGAAAACATTCAGTACTTC	CASSDRENIQYF
TRBV21-1	NA	NA	TRBJ2-7	TGTGCCAGCAGCAGGGACAGGAGCTCCTACGAGCAGTACTTC	CASSRDRSSYEQYF
TRBV5-6	TRBD1	NA	TRBJ1-5	TGTGCCAGCAGCCTCTTGGGACAGGGTAATCAGCCCCAGCATTTT	CASSLLGQGNQPQHF
TRBV6-6	NA	NA	TRBJ2-1	TGTGCCAGCAGTTATTCCGAGGGACACACCCGCAGAGAGCAGTTCTTC	CASSYSEGHTRREQFF
TRBV15	NA	NA	TRBJ2-7	TGTGCCACCAGCAGAGATCTCTACGAGCAGTACTTC	CATSRDLYEQYF
TRBV18	TRBD1	NA	TRBJ2-7	TGTGCCAGCTCACCACCTAGACAGGGGGCCCACTACGAGCAGTACTTC	CASSPPRQGAHYEQYF
TRBV30	TRBD1	NA	TRBJ2-2	TGTGCCTGGAGCACCCGAGGGGGCGGAACCGGGGAGCTGTTTTTT	CAWSTRGGGTGELFF
TRBV18	TRBD1	NA	TRBJ1-2	TGTGCCAGCTCACCGTCCCGGGACAGTAGTGGCTACACCTTC	CASSPSRDSSGYTF
TRBV5-6	TRBD1	NA	TRBJ1-1	TGTGCCAGCAGCAGACTTACCTGGGGACAGGGGGCCCGGAACACTGAAGCTTTCTTT	CASSRLTWGQGARNTEAFF
TRBV4-1	NA	NA	TRBJ1-5	TGCGCCAGCAGCCAAAGAGAGGCTCAGCCCCAGCATTTT	CASSQREAQPQHF
TRBV5-1	NA	NA	TRBJ1-2	TGCGCCAGCAGCACTAACAGGGACGGCTACACCTTC	CASSTNRDGYTF